The source of this TCR beta chain is a study of T cells after posttransplantation cyclophosphamide. Findings and caveats of the study: Later post-transplant blood repertoires were often dominated by donor CD8+ memory clones. Recipient CMV seropositivity and CMV reactivation strongly tracked TRB clonality.

Profiled with immunoSEQ multiplex PCR; TCRdb holds only in-frame clones, not every one. The table has approximately 32,000 clones, over 85% seen once. Turning to this clone: Its antigen remains unidentified.

Sequenced: PBMCs. The source is a woman aged 40 to 50 with a blood cancer, CMV-positive, and with a related stem cell donor.

The DNA of the CDR3 is TGTGCCAGCAGCCGGGCTGAGGGTCGGGAGCTGTTTTTT. It specifies CASSRAEGRELFF. The chain links TRBV7-3 to TRBJ2-2, with a possible D match to TRBD2 (5 bases). The germline V gene encodes CDR1 SGHTA and CDR2 FQGTGA. The CDR3 contains 13 residues. Trimming took 5 bases from V and 9 from J, leaving 13 bases between them. The full variable domain, completed using reference TRBV7-3 and TRBJ2-2, is GAGVSQTPSNKVTEKGKYVELRCDPISGHTALYWYRQSLGQGPEFLIYFQGTGAADDSGLPNDRFFAVRPEGSVSTLKIQRTERGDSAVYLCASSRAEGRELFFGEGSRLTVL.